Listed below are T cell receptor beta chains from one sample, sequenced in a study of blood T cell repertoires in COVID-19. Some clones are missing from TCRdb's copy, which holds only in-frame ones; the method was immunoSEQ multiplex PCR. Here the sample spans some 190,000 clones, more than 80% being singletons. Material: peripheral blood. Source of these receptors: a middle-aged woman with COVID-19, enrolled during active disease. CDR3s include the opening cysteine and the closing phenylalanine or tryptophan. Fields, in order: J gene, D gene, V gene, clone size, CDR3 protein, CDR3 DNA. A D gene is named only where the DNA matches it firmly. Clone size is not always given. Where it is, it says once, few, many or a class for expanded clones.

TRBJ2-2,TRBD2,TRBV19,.,CASRILAGDFLGELFF,TGTGCCAGTAGGATACTAGCGGGAGATTTTTTGGGGGAGCTGTTTTTT
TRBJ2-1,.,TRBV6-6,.,CASRGGTANNEQFF,TGTGCCAGCAGAGGCGGGACTGCCAACAATGAGCAGTTCTTC
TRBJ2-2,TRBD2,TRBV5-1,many,CASLQLAGVRGELFF,TGCGCCAGCCTTCAACTAGCGGGAGTTCGTGGGGAGCTGTTTTTT
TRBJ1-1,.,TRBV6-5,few,CASGVRRGDTEAFF,TGTGCCAGCGGAGTCAGACGGGGGGACACTGAAGCTTTCTTT
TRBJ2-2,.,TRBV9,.,CASSVYGSNTGELFF,TGTGCCAGCAGCGTCTATGGTTCGAACACCGGGGAGCTGTTTTTT
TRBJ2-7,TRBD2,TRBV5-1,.,CASSSGTSEMYEQYF,TGCGCCAGCAGTTCCGGGACTAGCGAGATGTACGAGCAGTACTTC
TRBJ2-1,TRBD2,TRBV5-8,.,CASSLGLAGISYNEQFF,TGTGCCAGCAGCTTAGGGCTAGCGGGAATATCCTACAATGAGCAGTTCTTC
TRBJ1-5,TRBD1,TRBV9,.,CASSAGTANNQPQHF,TGTGCCAGCAGCGCGGGGACAGCTAACAATCAGCCCCAGCATTTT
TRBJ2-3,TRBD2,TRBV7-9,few,CASSTDALLAGGGDTQYF,TGTGCCAGCAGCACGGACGCACTGCTAGCGGGAGGAGGAGATACGCAGTATTTT
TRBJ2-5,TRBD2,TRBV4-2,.,CASSQIAGGKETQYF,TGTGCCAGCAGCCAGATAGCGGGGGGAAAAGAGACCCAGTACTTC
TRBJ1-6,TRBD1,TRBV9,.,CASGKKQGKSLQYNSPLHF,TGTGCCAGCGGAAAGAAACAGGGGAAATCGCTCCAATATAATTCACCCCTCCACTTT
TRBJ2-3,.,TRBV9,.,CASSRTTTSTDTQYF,TGTGCCAGCAGCCGGACAACCACTAGCACAGATACGCAGTATTTT
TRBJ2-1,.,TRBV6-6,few,CASSYSRVYNEQFF,TGTGCCAGCAGTTACTCGAGGGTATACAATGAGCAGTTCTTC
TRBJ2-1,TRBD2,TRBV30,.,CAWRGTSPNEQFF,TGTGCCTGGAGGGGGACTAGTCCGAATGAGCAGTTCTTC
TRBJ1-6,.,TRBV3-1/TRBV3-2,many,CASSQVQGGNSPLHF,TGTGCCAGCAGCCAGGTACAGGGTGGTAATTCACCCCTCCACTTT
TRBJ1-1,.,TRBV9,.,CASSNRGGGTKAFF,TGTGCCAGCAGTAATAGAGGGGGAGGGACGAAAGCTTTCTTT
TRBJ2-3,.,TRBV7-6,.,CASSFTDGYYPDTQYF,TGTGCCAGCAGCTTTACCGACGGTTACTACCCAGATACGCAGTATTTT
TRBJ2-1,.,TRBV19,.,CASSSGTRNEQFF,TGTGCCAGTAGTAGCGGGACGAGGAATGAGCAGTTCTTC
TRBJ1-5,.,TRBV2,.,CASRAGAGPQHF,TGTGCCAGCAGGGCAGGGGCTGGGCCCCAGCATTTT
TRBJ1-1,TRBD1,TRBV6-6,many,CASLLDRANTEAFF,TGTGCCAGTTTACTCGACAGGGCGAACACTGAAGCTTTCTTT
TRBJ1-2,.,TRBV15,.,CATSRVAGEYYGYTF,TGTGCCACCAGCAGAGTGGCAGGGGAATACTATGGCTACACCTTC
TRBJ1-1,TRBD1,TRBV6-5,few,CASSYSGTGGLEAFF,TGTGCCAGCAGTTACTCTGGGACAGGGGGTTTGGAAGCTTTCTTT
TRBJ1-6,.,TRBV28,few,CASSIRGGNSPLHF,TGTGCCAGCAGCATCAGGGGTGGCAATTCACCCCTCCACTTT
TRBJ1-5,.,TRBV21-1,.,CASSKKGRGCSNQPQHF,TGTGCCAGCAGCAAAAAGGGGCGGGGATGCAGCAATCAGCCCCAGCATTTT
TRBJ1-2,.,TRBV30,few,CAWSVHGGGGYTF,TGTGCCTGGAGTGTACATGGCGGGGGCGGCTACACCTTC
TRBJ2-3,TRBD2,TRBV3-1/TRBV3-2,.,CASRAAGTSGRSTQYF,TGTGCCAGCAGAGCTGCCGGGACTAGCGGAAGATCTACGCAGTATTTT
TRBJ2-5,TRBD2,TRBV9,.,CASSEQGGGNRETQYF,TGTGCCAGCAGCGAGCAAGGCGGGGGGAATCGAGAGACCCAGTACTTC
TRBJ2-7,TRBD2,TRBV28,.,CASSDSGGGEQYF,TGTGCCAGCAGTGATTCGGGGGGAGGAGAGCAGTACTTC
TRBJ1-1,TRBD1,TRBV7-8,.,CASRPNRGRAFF,TGTGCCAGCAGACCCAACAGGGGGCGGGCTTTCTTT
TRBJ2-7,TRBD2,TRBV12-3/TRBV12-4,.,CASSQRGRHEQYF,TGTGCCAGCAGTCAACGCGGGAGACACGAGCAGTACTTC
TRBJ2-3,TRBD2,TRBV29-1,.,CSVRAGGVTDTQYF,TGCAGCGTTCGGGCGGGAGGTGTCACAGATACGCAGTATTTT
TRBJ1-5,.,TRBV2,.,CASKSESNQPQHF,TGTGCCAGCAAGAGTGAGAGCAATCAGCCCCAGCATTTT
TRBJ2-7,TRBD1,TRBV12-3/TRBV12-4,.,CASSLKTGSEQYF,TGTGCCAGCAGTTTGAAGACAGGGAGCGAGCAGTACTTC
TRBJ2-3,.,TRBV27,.,CASSLSLARDTQYF,TGTGCCAGCAGTTTATCGCTAGCGCGGGATACGCAGTATTTT
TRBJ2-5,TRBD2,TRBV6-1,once,CASSEALGGVLQETQYF,TGTGCCAGCAGTGAAGCCTTGGGGGGGGTACTCCAAGAGACCCAGTACTTC
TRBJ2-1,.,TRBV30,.,CAWKADPRINEQFF,TGTGCCTGGAAAGCCGATCCCCGAATAAATGAGCAGTTCTTC
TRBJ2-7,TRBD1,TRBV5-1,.,CASSLRDRADEQYF,TGCGCCAGCAGCCTCCGGGACAGGGCCGACGAGCAGTACTTC
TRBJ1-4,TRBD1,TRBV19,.,CASSWTGGQEKLFF,TGTGCCAGTAGTTGGACAGGGGGCCAGGAAAAACTGTTTTTT
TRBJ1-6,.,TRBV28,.,CASRSSRGGYNSPLHF,TGTGCCAGCAGGTCTTCGCGGGGCGGTTATAATTCACCCCTCCACTTT
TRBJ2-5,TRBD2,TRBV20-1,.,CSASWFGRGEYQETQYF,TGCAGTGCTAGTTGGTTCGGGCGGGGGGAGTACCAAGAGACCCAGTACTTC
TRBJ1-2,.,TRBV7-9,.,CASSKMGQPYGYTF,TGTGCCAGCAGCAAAATGGGCCAGCCGTATGGCTACACCTTC
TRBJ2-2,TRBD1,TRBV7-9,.,CASSTTLGQGVAVPGELFF,TGTGCCAGCAGCACCACCCTAGGACAGGGGGTCGCTGTCCCCGGGGAGCTGTTTTTT
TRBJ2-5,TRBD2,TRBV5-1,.,CASRSGLAIQETQYF,TGCGCCAGCAGGTCGGGACTAGCAATTCAAGAGACCCAGTACTTC
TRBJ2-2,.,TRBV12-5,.,CASGLGGTGELFF,TGTGCTAGTGGTTTAGGGGGTACCGGGGAGCTGTTTTTT
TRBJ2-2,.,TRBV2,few,CASSIQGRTGELFF,TGTGCCAGCAGTATCCAGGGAAGGACCGGGGAGCTGTTTTTT
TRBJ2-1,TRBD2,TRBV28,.,CASSPLGLISGSRVLF,TGTGCCAGCAGTCCGCTTGGACTAATTAGCGGGAGTCGAGTGCTCTTC
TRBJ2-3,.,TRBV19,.,CASSPQATSTDTQYF,TGTGCCAGTAGTCCCCAGGCTACGAGCACAGATACGCAGTATTTT
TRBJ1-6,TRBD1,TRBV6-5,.,CASSQDRGNSPLHF,TGTGCCAGCAGTCAGGACAGGGGGAATTCACCCCTCCACTTT
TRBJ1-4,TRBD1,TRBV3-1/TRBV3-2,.,CASRREQGATNEKLFF,TGTGCCAGCAGAAGGGAGCAGGGGGCAACTAATGAAAAACTGTTTTTT
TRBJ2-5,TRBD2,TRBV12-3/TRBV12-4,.,CASKGEGETQYF,TGTGCCAGCAAAGGGGAGGGGGAGACCCAGTACTTC